This T cell receptor beta chain was profiled in a study of the immune and genomic landscape of osteosarcoma (dated by TCRdb to the early 2020s). Concerning the study at large: The overall cohort was composed of a few dozen pediatric and adult patients with high-grade osteosarcoma, and a median age at diagnosis of 25 to 30 years (range 5-81) was recorded. Patients in the overall cohort were around 60% male, and approximately 80% presented with localized disease at diagnosis. An explanation for the limited clinical activity of immune checkpoint inhibitors in osteosarcoma was sought in the study. To characterize the osteosarcoma immunogenomic landscape, the TCR sequencing results were combined with transcriptome, protein array and immunostaining data. To define immunogenic potential, the study profiled osteosarcoma specimens using whole genome, RNA and T-cell receptor sequencing, along with immunohistochemistry and reverse phase protein arrays. Two samples from the same tumor site were contributed by each of a few patients. The cohort was enriched for poor-risk disease, as unfavorable pathologic response to standard therapy was shown in under 80% of the cohort and more than 65% of the cohort were deceased. The investigation overall reported the following: Higher TCR productive clonality was observed in the immune-hot C3 cluster than in the cold C1 cluster, although TCR productive clonality remained low overall. Alongside the frozen tumor specimens, matched blood was collected from only a couple of patients. About 5 cases had a single hyperexpanded clone dominating the repertoire, and all had fewer than 100 T-cell clonotypes. Productive TCR clonality was low overall, averaging around 0.097 with a maximum of roughly 0.3, suggesting limited T-cell clonal expansion. Sample size was not determined by any statistical method, because osteosarcoma is rare and every possible sample was collected. Clonality benchmarks were derived from external normal skin and healthy peripheral blood data rather than from matched normal tissue.

TCR beta chain CDR3 regions were immunosequenced with the ImmunoSEQ Assay (Adaptive Biotechnologies). The authors' pipeline ran thus. TCRB rearrangements, read counts, read proportions and gene usage were exported through the ImmunoSEQ Analyzer platform. Using productive rearrangements, T-cell clonality was calculated as 1 minus Pielou's evenness. Clonal space homeostasis binned clonotypes as rare, small, medium, large or hyperexpanded (0.01 to 1 of the repertoire). TCR productive clonality was compared across immune clusters C1, C2 and C3 using the Wilcoxon rank sum test. Held by TCRdb, this immuneACCESS table contains in-frame sequences only and omits some clones. Under half of the omission traces to an unresolved V gene where checked; the cause of the rest is unknown. V, J and clone size derive from that table, while D and trimming were established from the DNA sequence. The sample contains about 6,200 clones, approximately 64% of them found a single time. The ten largest make up roughly 15% of the sample.

As regards this clone: Its antigen is currently not known. It has no much larger one-base neighbor in the sample; base qualities were not kept.

The specimens were post-treatment primary, local recurrence and metastasis tumors obtained from patients with a poor prognosis. This clonotype was sampled from a human donor with osteosarcoma. The sequenced material came from osteosarcoma tumor tissue from the lung.

The nucleotides are TGTGCCAGCAGCCCCCACCAGGGGGCTTACGAGCAGTACTTC. This encodes CASSPHQGAYEQYF. This chain is built from TRBV13 and TRBJ2-7, and TRBD1 aligns with 8 junction nucleotides. Trimmed from V: 5 bases; trimmed from J: 4 bases; junction bases lacking a gene match: 7. The germline V gene (reference sequence) supplies CDR1 PRHDT and CDR2 FYEKMQ. The CDR3 measures 14 amino acids from cysteine to phenylalanine. The CDR3 DNA has 42 bases and is translated from base 1.